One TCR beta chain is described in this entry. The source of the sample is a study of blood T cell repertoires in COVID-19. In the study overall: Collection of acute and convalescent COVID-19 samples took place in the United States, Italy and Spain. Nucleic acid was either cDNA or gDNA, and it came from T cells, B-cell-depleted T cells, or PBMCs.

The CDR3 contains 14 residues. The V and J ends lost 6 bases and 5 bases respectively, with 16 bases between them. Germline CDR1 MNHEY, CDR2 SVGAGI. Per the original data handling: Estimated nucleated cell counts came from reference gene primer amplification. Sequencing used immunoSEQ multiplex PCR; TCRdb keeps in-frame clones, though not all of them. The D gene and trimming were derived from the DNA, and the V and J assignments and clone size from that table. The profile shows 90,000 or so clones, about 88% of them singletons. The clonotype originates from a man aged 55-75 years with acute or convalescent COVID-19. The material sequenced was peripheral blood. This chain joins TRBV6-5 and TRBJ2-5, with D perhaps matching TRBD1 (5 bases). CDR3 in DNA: TGTGCCAGCAGAATCAGGGAAGGAAGGGAGACCCAGTACTTC. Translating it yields CASRIREGRETQYF.